This TCR beta chain was identified during a study of T cell responses to AZD1222 COVID-19 vaccine. Note on this clone: Its target is not known.

Study-level results: The donors showed a predominance of white British ancestry and of females, with possible underestimation of clonal diversity. At 160-218 and 743-854, vaccine-associated CD4 TCRs were dominant, and they spanned spike. Repertoire sampling happened only post peak T cell response.

Assay: immunoSEQ multiplex PCR; the TCRdb copy retains only in-frame clones and omits some. The sample holds some 110,000 clones, 80% to 90% seen once. This CDR3 has 14 amino acids. V dropped 1 base and J dropped 2; count of bases not matched to a gene: 0. Germline CDR1 SGHNT, CDR2 YYREEE (reference sequence). This chain links TRBV5-4 with TRBJ1-5; 7 positions match TRBD1. The receptor comes from an adult who received the AZD1222 COVID-19 vaccine. Source: peripheral blood, taken 28 days after the second AZD1222 dose. The DNA for the CDR3 is TGTGCCAGCAGCTTGCAGGGGGGCAATCAGCCCCAGCATTTT. This codes for CASSLQGGNQPQHF.